The 3 T cell receptor beta chains below all came from one sample that was sequenced in a study of neurological immune-mediated disorders. TCRdb redid the calling of the 5' RACE reads with MiXCR, one entry per CDR3 protein. The profile shows roughly 32,000 distinct CDR3 sequences, approximately 5.4% of them singletons. Sample: CD4+ T cells from blood. The receptor source for this set is a woman between 45 and 65 years old in good health.

This clonotype is medium-sized by share. V and J are TRBV20-1 and TRBJ1-6, with TRBD1 matching over 8 bases. The V segment lost 1 base and the J segment 5 bases; nucleotides outside the gene matches: 4. The CDR3 has 15 amino acids. Germline V lookup: CDR1 DFQATT, CDR2 SNEGSKA (reference sequence). The CDR3 reads CSARGRQGNNSPLHF. In DNA form, the CDR3 reads TGCAGTGCTAGAGGGAGACAGGGGAATAATTCACCCCTCCACTTT.

This clonotype was seen at least ten times. The rearrangement links TRBV7-3 to TRBJ1-2; tentatively, D is TRBD1 (5 bases). The CDR3 has 13 residues. Germline V gene sequence: CDR1 SGHTA, CDR2 FQGTGA. V was shortened by 4 bases and J by 5 bases, with 11 bases between the two germline ends. In DNA, the CDR3 is TGTGCCAGCAGCTCATCGACAGTTTATGGCTACACCTTC. Encoded protein: CASSSSTVYGYTF.

This sequence joins TRBV28 and TRBJ2-7; D may be TRBD1 or TRBD2 (5 bases each). Germline CDR1 reads MDHEN; CDR2 reads SYDVKM. The CDR3 covers 14 residues. Deletions cut 0 bases from V and 4 bases from J, with 10 bases between. The CDR3 region has the DNA TGTGCCAGCAGTTTATGGGGAGAGGGGTACGAGCAGTACTTC. Translation: CASSLWGEGYEQYF.